This T cell receptor beta chain was obtained from a study of T cells expressing NK-cell markers. A remark on this clonotype: The antigen remains unidentified.

CDR1 and CDR2 from the germline V gene are LGHDT and YNNKEL (reference sequence). CDR3 length equals 15 residues. Study-level results: Over 5 donors had dominant NKG2C+ clonotypes that comprised about 1.0-7.5% of their CD8+ T cells. Also leading the CD3+CD56-NKG2C+ fraction in a handful of donors were these clonotypes.

As the method of synthesis, 5'RACE template switching with UMIs yielded TCR beta cDNA. TCRdb reprocessed the 5' RACE reads; each CDR3 protein has one entry and no DNA is given. Recorded for this sample: about 150,000 distinct CDR3 sequences. Sequencing was carried out using blood T cells: a sorted CD56 or NKG2C T cell subset, CD4+ or CD8+ T cells, or bulk PBMC T cells (not recorded which). The chain is built from TRBV3-1 and TRBJ2-1. This receptor was identified in a woman in her 50s in good health. CDR3 protein: CASRPTGSSYNEQFF.